Listed below are T cell receptor beta chains from one sample, sequenced in a study of cytomegalovirus exposure and HLA in healthy donors. Repertoires were generated with immunoSEQ multiplex PCR, while TCRdb's copy carries only in-frame clones and drops some. Of 160,000 or so clones listed, over 75% are singletons. The material sequenced was PBMCs. Receptor source: a woman in her forties or fifties in good health and CMV-seronegative. Each CDR3 is given with its conserved first and last residue. A D gene is named only where the DNA matches it firmly. Expanded clones get a size class; other rows say once, few or many, or leave the size out.

d_call j_call v_call clone_size cdr3_nt cdr3_aa
TRBD2 TRBJ2-6 TRBV6-1 NA TGTGCCAGCAGTGGTCGGCTAGCGGTACTCTCTGGGGCCAACGTCCTGACTTTC CASSGRLAVLSGANVLTF
TRBD2 TRBJ2-7 TRBV10-2 NA TGCGCCAGCAGTGCTAGCGGTTTCTCCTACGAGCAGTACTTC CASSASGFSYEQYF
NA TRBJ1-2 TRBV5-1 NA TGCGCCAGCAGCTTGACTGACATCTATGGCTACACCTTC CASSLTDIYGYTF
TRBD2 TRBJ2-7 TRBV4-2 NA TGTGCCAGCAGCCAAGCGGGGGGGGGAGTCGAACGCGAGCAGTACTTC CASSQAGGGVEREQYF
NA TRBJ2-5 TRBV28 NA TGTGCCAGCAGCCCCCCTGCCCCCGGGACCCAGTACTTC CASSPPAPGTQYF
NA TRBJ2-1 TRBV7-2 NA TGTGCCAGCAGCCTAGCGACAGGGTCCCCCTACAATGAGCAGTTCTTC CASSLATGSPYNEQFF
TRBD1 TRBJ1-1 TRBV19 NA TGTGCCAGTAGGACAGGGTCTGAAGCTTTCTTT CASRTGSEAFF
NA TRBJ1-1 TRBV28 NA TGTGCCAGCAGTTTAGGCAGGCAGAACACTGAAGCTTTCTTT CASSLGRQNTEAFF
NA TRBJ1-5 TRBV6-6 NA TGTGCCAGCAGTTACTCGAGAGGGAATGGGGCCCAGCATTTT CASSYSRGNGAQHF
TRBD1 TRBJ2-3 TRBV28 NA TGTGCCAGCAAACACGACAGGGATAACACAGATACGCAGTATTTT CASKHDRDNTDTQYF
TRBD1 TRBJ2-2 TRBV4-3 few TGCGCCAGCAGCCAAGAGTCGGCTATACAGGGGATCGGGGAGCTGTTTTTT CASSQESAIQGIGELFF
NA TRBJ1-4 TRBV2 NA TGTGCCAGCAGTGAGAACAGGGCAACTAATGAAAAACTGTTTTTT CASSENRATNEKLFF
NA TRBJ1-6 TRBV5-1 NA TGCGCCAGCAGCGAGGACAGATTTAATTCACCCCTCCACTTT CASSEDRFNSPLHF
TRBD2 TRBJ2-1 TRBV7-2 NA TGTGCCAGCAGCCGATCGGGAGGGATTGATGAGCAGTTCTTC CASSRSGGIDEQFF
NA TRBJ2-2 TRBV7-3 once TGTGCCAGCAGCCCTACGAACACCGGGGAGCTGTTTTTT CASSPTNTGELFF
TRBD2 TRBJ2-7 TRBV4-1 NA TGCGCCAGCAGACTGACTAGCGGGAGGACCTACGAGCAGTACTTC CASRLTSGRTYEQYF
TRBD2 TRBJ2-1 TRBV5-1 NA TGCGCCAGCAGCTTGGCCCGGACTAGCGGTCACAATGAGCAGTTCTTC CASSLARTSGHNEQFF
TRBD2 TRBJ2-1 TRBV19 NA TGTGCCAGTAGCATAGATGGGGGGGGCTCCTACAATGAGCAGTTCTTC CASSIDGGGSYNEQFF
TRBD1 TRBJ2-7 TRBV5-1 NA TGCGCCAGTGGCCGGGACAGGGCCTACGAGCAGTACTTC CASGRDRAYEQYF
NA TRBJ2-1 TRBV19 NA TGTGCCAGTAGTATTGGACTGTACAATGAGCAGTTCTTC CASSIGLYNEQFF
NA TRBJ2-7 TRBV5-1 NA TGCGCCAGCAGCCCCTCCGGGACAAGGAACGAGCAGTACTTC CASSPSGTRNEQYF
NA TRBJ1-4 TRBV7-9 NA TGTGCCAGCAGCTTAGCAGAGATTCCAACTAATGAAAAACTGTTTTTT CASSLAEIPTNEKLFF
TRBD2 TRBJ2-7 TRBV7-7 NA TGTGCCAGCAGCTTAGACGGGACTACCTACGAGCAGTACTTC CASSLDGTTYEQYF
NA TRBJ2-7 TRBV6-5 NA TGTGCCAGCAGTTCGACTGGTACCTACGAGCAGTACTTC CASSSTGTYEQYF
NA TRBJ1-2 TRBV11-2 NA TGTGCCAGCAGCTGGGGGGGGGCGGGTTGCACCTTC CASSWGGAGCTF
TRBD1 TRBJ2-2 TRBV11-3 few TGTGCCAGCAGCCTCGGGACAGTAAACACCGGGGAGCTGTTTTTT CASSLGTVNTGELFF
TRBD1 TRBJ1-2 TRBV18 NA TGTGCCAGCTCACTACGGACAGGGAGTAACTATGGCTACACCTTC CASSLRTGSNYGYTF
NA TRBJ2-7 TRBV27 NA TGTGCCAGCAGTTCCCCTCCCGGCTACGAGCAGTACTTC CASSSPPGYEQYF